One T cell receptor beta chain is described in this entry. This sample is drawn from a study of technical replicates of blood from a few donors. The germline V gene has CDR1 LNHDA and CDR2 SQIVND (reference sequence). This CDR3 has 14 residues. V shed 1 base and J shed 2 bases, with 9 bases lying between them. This table comes from immunoSEQ multiplex PCR, and its TCRdb copy is limited to in-frame clones, with some not included. This table has around 80,000 clones, 93% appearing once. The V gene is TRBV19, the J gene TRBJ2-7; tentative D call: TRBD2 (6 bases). Sequencing input: T cells isolated from PBMCs. The TCR originated in a human donor in good health. In DNA form, the CDR3 reads TGTGCCAGTAGTATAGGCGGAGGGACCTACGAGCAGTACTTC. Protein: CASSIGGGTYEQYF.